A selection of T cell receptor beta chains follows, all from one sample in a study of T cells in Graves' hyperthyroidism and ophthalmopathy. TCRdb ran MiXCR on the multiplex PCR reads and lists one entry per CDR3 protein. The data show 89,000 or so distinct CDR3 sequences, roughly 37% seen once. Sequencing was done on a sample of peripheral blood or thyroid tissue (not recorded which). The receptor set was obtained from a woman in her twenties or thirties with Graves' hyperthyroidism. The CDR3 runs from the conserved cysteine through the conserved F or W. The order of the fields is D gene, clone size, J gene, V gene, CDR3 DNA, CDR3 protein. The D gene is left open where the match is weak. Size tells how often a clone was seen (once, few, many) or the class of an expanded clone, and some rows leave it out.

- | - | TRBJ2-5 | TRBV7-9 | TGTGCCAGCAGCTTGGCAGGGGCGAATGTCCAAGAGACCCGGTACTTC | CASSLAGANVQETRYF
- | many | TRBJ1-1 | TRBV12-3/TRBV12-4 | TGTGCCAGCAGGAGACGGGACGGGAACACTGAAGCTTTCTTT | CASRRRDGNTEAFF
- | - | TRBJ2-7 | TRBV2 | TGTGCCAGCGGGAGAGACGAGCAGTACTTC | CASGRDEQYF
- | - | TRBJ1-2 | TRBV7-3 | TGTGCCAGCAGCTCAACCGAGACCCCCCCCTACACCTTC | CASSSTETPPYTF
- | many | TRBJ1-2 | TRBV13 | TGTGCCAGCAGCTTAGATGGAGGTCATGGCTACACCTTC | CASSLDGGHGYTF
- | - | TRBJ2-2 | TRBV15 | TGTGCCACCAGAGGGGGGAGTAACACCGGGGAGCTGTTTTTT | CATRGGSNTGELFF
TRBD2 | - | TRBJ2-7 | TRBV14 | TGTGCCAGCAGCCATCTGACTAGCGGGACACGCGAGCAGTACTTC | CASSHLTSGTREQYF
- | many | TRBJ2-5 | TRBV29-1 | TGCAGCACCGCTACCCTCACCGTGGAGACCCAGTACTTC | CSTATLTVETQYF
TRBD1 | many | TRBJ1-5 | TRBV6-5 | TGTGCCAGCAGTGTGGACAGGGGGTACGTTAGCAATCAGCCCCAGCATTTT | CASSVDRGYVSNQPQHF
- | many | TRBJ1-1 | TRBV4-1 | TGCGCCAGCAGCCTCTTCGGGAGTGACTCGAACACTGAAGCTTTCTTT | CASSLFGSDSNTEAFF
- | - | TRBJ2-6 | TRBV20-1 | TGCAGTGCGCGTTCCCTCCGCCCTGGGGCCAACGTCCTGACTTTC | CSARSLRPGANVLTF
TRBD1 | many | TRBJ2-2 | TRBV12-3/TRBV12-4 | TGTGCCAGCAGTCCAGACAGGGGTCAGAACACCGGGGAGCTGTTTTTT | CASSPDRGQNTGELFF
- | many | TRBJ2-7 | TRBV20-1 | TGCAGTGCTAGAAGGTTCGACGAGCAGTACTTC | CSARRFDEQYF
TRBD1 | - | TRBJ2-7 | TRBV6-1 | TGTGCCAGCAGTAGGGGACAGGGCACCTACGAGCAGTACTTC | CASSRGQGTYEQYF
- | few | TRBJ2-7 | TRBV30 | TGTGCCTGGAGTTTAGCGGCCTACGAGCAGTACTTC | CAWSLAAYEQYF
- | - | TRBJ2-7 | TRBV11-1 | TGTGTCAGCAGCCTGGGGGCAGGGCAGACCTACGAGCAGTACTTC | CVSSLGAGQTYEQYF
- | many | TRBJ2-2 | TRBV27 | TGTGCCAGCAGTTCCGCGAACACCGGGGAGCTGTTTTTT | CASSSANTGELFF
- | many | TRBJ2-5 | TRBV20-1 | TGCAGTGCGGAGGGGACAGAACAAGAGACCCAGTACTTC | CSAEGTEQETQYF
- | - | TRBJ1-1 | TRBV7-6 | TGTGCCAGCAGCTTAGTCGATGATACTGAAGCTTTCTTT | CASSLVDDTEAFF
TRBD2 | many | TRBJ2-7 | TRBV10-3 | TGTGCCACGACTAGCGGGTCATCCTACGAGCAGTACTTC | CATTSGSSYEQYF
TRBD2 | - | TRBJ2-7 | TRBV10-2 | TGCGCCAGCCGCCTTAGGGTCGGCGGGAGAAGTTCCGAGCAGTACTTC | CASRLRVGGRSSEQYF
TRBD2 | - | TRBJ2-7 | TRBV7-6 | TGTGCCAGCAGCTTTCTTGCGGGAGGGGACTACGAGCAGTACTTC | CASSFLAGGDYEQYF
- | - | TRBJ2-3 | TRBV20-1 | TGCAGTGCTAGGGATCGCCGGGGTGCTACGCAGTATTTT | CSARDRRGATQYF
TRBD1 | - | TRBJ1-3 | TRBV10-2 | TGCGCCAGCAGTGGGACAGGGGAGAACACCATATATTTT | CASSGTGENTIYF
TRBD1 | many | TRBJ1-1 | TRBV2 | TGTGCCAGCAGTGAGGGGGCCCGACAGGGGGCGGGTGAAGCTTTCTTT | CASSEGARQGAGEAFF
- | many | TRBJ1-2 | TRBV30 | TGTGCCTGGAGTGGGGGGGGCGTCGATGGCTACACCTTC | CAWSGGGVDGYTF
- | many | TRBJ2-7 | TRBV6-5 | TGTGCCAGCAGTTACAGTACGACCTGGCAAGGCGAGCAGTACTTC | CASSYSTTWQGEQYF
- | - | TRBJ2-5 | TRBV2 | TGTGCCAGCAGTGACGTGGGGGGCTCGGAGACCCAGTACTTC | CASSDVGGSETQYF
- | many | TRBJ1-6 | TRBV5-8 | TGTGCCAGCAGCTTGAGGGATAGGACACCCCTCCACTTT | CASSLRDRTPLHF
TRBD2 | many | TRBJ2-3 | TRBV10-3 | TGTGCCATCGCTGGGAGGGCCGTCGCCACAGATACGCAGTATTTT | CAIAGRAVATDTQYF
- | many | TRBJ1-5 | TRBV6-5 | TGTGCCAGCAGCCCCGAGGGCAATCAGCCCCAGCATTTT | CASSPEGNQPQHF
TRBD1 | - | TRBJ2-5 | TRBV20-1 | TGCAGTGCTAGACCTGACAGGGGAGGCGCGGAGACCCAGTACTTC | CSARPDRGGAETQYF
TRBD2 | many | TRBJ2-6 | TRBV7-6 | TGTGCCAGCAGCCCTCGGGGGGAAGCTGGGGCCAACGTCCTGACTTTC | CASSPRGEAGANVLTF
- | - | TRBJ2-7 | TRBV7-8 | TGTGCCAGCAGCTTAGGAGTGGGGGCATCTTACTTC | CASSLGVGASYF
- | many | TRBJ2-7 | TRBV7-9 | TGTGCCAGCAGCTTAGGGCGGGTAACGAGAGAGCAGTACTTC | CASSLGRVTREQYF
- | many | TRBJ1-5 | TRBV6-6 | TGTGCCAGTCGGGAATGGGGGCGAAATCAGCCCCAGCATTTT | CASREWGRNQPQHF
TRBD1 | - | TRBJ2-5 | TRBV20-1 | TGCAGTGCTAGTGTTAGGACAGGGGCCCAAGAGACCCAGTACTTC | CSASVRTGAQETQYF
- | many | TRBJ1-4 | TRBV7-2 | TGTGCCAGCAGCCGACCTCGGCGGGGCTTTAATGAAAAACTGTTTTTT | CASSRPRRGFNEKLFF
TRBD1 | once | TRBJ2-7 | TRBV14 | TGTGCCAGCAGCCACAGGGGGCTTTACGAGCAGTACTTC | CASSHRGLYEQYF
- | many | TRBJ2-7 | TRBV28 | TGTGCCAGCAGTGGACAGTCCTACGAGCAGTACTTC | CASSGQSYEQYF
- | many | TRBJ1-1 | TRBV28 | TGTGCCAGCAGTTTATTTGAGAACACTGAAGCTTTCTTT | CASSLFENTEAFF
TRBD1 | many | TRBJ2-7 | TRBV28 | TGTGCCAGCAGTCCAGGGACAGTCTCAACCTACGAGCAGTACTTC | CASSPGTVSTYEQYF
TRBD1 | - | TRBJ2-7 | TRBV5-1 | TGTGCCAGCAGCACCAGACAGGGCTACGGGCAGTACTTC | CASSTRQGYGQYF
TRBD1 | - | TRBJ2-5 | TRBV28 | TGTGCCAGCAGGACAGGGGATCAGCCCCAGTACTTC | CASRTGDQPQYF
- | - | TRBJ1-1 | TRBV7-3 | TGTGCCAGCGGCTTACAAGGAAACACTGAAGCTTCCTTT | CASGLQGNTEASF
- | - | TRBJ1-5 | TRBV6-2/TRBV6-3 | TGTGCCAGCAGTTTACCCCCCAGGCCTTACCAGCCCCAGCATTTT | CASSLPPRPYQPQHF
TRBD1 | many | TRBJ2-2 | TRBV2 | TGTGCCAGCAGTAGGAACAGGGGCGCCGGGGAGCTGTTTTTT | CASSRNRGAGELFF